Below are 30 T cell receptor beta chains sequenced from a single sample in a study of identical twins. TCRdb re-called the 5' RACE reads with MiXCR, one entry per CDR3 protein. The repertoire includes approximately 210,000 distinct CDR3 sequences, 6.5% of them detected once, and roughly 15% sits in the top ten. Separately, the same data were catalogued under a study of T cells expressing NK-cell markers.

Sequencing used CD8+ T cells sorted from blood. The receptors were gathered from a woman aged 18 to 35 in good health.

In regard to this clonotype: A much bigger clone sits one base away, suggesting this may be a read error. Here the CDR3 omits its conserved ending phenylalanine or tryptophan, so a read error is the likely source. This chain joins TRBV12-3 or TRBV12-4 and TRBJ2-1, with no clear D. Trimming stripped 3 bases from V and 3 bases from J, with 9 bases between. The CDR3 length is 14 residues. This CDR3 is CASSFANLYNEQFL. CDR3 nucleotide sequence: TGTGCCAGCAGTTTCGCTAACCTCTACAATGAGCAGTTCCTC.

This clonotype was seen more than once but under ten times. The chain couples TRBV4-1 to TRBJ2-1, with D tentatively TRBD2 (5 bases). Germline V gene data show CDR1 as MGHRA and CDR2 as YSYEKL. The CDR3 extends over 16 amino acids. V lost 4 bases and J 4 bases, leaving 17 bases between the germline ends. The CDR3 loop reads CASSPYGNGPYNEQFF. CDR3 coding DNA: TGCGCCAGCAGCCCCTACGGGAACGGGCCTTACAATGAGCAGTTCTTC.

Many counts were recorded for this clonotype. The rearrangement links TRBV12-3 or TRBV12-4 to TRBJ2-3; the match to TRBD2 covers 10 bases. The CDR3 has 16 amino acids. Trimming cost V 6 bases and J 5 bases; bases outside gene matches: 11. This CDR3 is CASRTHSGGPEDTQYF. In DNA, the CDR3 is TGTGCCAGCAGGACACATAGCGGGGGGCCGGAAGATACGCAGTATTTT.

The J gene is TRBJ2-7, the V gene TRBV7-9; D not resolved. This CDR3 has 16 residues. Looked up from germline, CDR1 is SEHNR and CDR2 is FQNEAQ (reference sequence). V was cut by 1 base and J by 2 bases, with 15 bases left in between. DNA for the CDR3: TGTGCCAGCAGCTTAGAGGGCACCCGTGCTCCCTACGAGCAGTACTTC. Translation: CASSLEGTRAPYEQYF.

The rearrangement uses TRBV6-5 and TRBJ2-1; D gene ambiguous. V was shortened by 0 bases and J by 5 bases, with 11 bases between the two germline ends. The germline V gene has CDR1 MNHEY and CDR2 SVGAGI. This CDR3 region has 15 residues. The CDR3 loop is CASSYSRLENNEQFF. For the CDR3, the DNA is TGTGCCAGCAGTTACTCGAGACTCGAAAACAATGAGCAGTTCTTC.

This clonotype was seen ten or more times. In DNA, the CDR3 is TGCGCGGAAGGGATGAAATACAATGAGCAGTTCTTC. Its translation is CAEGMKYNEQFF. V and J are TRBV10-1 and TRBJ2-1, with D unclear. Germline assignment: CDR1 WNHNN and CDR2 SYGVQD (reference sequence). CDR3 length equals 12 residues.

CDR3: CAISIVAGGPRNEQFF. CDR3 nucleotides: TGTGCCATCAGTATAGTTGCGGGGGGGCCTCGCAATGAGCAGTTCTTC. V gene TRBV10-3 combines with J gene TRBJ2-1; 9 bases are a match to TRBD2. The junction had 11 bases not matched to a gene; V was cut back by 5 bases and J by 6 bases. Germline V gene lookup returns CDR1 ENHRY and CDR2 SYGVKD. The CDR3 consists of 16 residues.

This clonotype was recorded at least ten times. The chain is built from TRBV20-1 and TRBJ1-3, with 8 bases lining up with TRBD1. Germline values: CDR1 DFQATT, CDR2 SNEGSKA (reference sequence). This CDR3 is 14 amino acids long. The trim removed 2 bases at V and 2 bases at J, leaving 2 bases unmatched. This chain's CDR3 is CSARRTGTGNTIYF. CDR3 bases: TGCAGTGCTAGAAGGACAGGGACTGGAAACACCATATATTTT.

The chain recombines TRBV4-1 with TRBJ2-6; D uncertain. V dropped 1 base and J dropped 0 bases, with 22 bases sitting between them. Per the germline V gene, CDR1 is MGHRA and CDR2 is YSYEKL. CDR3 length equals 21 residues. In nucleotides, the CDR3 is TGCGCCAGCAGCCAAGGACCCCGAGGATGGGCGATGCTCTCTGGGGCCAACGTCCTGACTTTC. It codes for CASSQGPRGWAMLSGANVLTF.

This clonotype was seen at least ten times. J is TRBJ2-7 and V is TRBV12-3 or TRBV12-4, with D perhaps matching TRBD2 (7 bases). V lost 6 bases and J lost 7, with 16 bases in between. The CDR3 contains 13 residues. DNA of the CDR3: TGTGCCAGCAGCCTGGGGGGGGCTGAGGAGCAGTACTTC. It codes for CASSLGGAEEQYF.

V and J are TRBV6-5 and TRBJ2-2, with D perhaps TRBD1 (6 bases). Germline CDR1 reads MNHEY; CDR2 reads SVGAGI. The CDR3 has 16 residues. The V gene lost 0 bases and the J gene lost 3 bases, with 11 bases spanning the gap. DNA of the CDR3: TGTGCCAGCAGTTACTCACAGGGTACGGACACCGGGGAGCTGTTTTTT. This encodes CASSYSQGTDTGELFF.

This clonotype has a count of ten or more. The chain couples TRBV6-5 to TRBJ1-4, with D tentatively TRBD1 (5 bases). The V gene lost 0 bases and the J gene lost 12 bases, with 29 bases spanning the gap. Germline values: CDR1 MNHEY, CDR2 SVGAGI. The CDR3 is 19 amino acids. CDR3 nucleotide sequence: TGTGCCAGCAGTTACTCTCCTAGGGTGGCAACCCGAATGAAAGGGGAACTGTTTTTT. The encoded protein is CASSYSPRVATRMKGELFF.

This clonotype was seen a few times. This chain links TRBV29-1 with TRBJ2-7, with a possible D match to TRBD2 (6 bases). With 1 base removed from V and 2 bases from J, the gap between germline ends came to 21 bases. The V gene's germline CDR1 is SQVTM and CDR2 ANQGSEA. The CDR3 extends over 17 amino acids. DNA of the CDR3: TGCAGCGTTGAAGTTTCCCGGGACCCGGGGGTCCCCTACGAGCAGTACTTC. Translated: CSVEVSRDPGVPYEQYF.

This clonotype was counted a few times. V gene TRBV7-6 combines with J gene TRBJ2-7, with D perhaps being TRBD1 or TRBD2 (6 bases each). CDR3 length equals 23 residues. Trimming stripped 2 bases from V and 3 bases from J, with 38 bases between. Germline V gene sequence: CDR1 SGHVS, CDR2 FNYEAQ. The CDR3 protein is CASSLYVLTTGTRDGGWRYEQYF. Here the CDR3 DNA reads TGTGCCAGCAGCTTATACGTCCTCACTACCGGGACAAGGGACGGGGGTTGGCGCTACGAGCAGTACTTC. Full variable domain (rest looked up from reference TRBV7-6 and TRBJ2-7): GAGVSQSPRYKVTKRGQDVALRCDPISGHVSLYWYRQALGQGPEFLTYFNYEAQQDKSGLPNDRFSAERPEGSISTLTIQRTEQRDSAMYRCASSLYVLTTGTRDGGWRYEQYFGPGTRLTVT.

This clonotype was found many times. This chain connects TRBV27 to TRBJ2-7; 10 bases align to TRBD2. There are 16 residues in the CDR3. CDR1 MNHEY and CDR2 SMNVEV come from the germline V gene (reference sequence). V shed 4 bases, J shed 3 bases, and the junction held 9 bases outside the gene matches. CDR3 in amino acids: CASSYDRLAGVYEQYF. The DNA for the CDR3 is TGTGCCAGCAGTTACGATAGACTAGCGGGTGTCTACGAGCAGTACTTC.

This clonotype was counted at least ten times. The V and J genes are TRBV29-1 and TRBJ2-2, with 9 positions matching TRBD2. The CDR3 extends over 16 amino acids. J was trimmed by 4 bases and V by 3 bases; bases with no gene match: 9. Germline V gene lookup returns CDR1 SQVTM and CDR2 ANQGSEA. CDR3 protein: CSVETSGTRGTGELFF. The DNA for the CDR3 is TGCAGCGTTGAGACTAGCGGTACGCGAGGCACCGGGGAGCTGTTTTTT.

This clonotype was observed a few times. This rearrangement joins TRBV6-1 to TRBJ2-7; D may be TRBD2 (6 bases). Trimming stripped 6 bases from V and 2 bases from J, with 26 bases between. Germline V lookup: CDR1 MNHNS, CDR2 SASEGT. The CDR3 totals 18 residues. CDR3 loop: CASSNLGPGVGVAYEQYF. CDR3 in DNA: TGTGCCAGCAGCAACTTGGGACCGGGAGTGGGGGTGGCCTACGAGCAGTACTTC.

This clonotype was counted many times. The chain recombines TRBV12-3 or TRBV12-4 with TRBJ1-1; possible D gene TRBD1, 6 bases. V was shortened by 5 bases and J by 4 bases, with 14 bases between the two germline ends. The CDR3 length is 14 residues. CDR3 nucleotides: TGTGCCAGCAGTGCCCTAACAGGGATCACTGAAGCTTTCTTT. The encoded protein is CASSALTGITEAFF.

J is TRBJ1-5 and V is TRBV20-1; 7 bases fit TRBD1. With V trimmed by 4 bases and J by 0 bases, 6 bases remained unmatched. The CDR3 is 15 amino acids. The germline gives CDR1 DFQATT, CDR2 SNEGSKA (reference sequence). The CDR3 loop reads CSATGGAYSNQPQHF. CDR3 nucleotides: TGCAGTGCTACAGGGGGTGCATATAGCAATCAGCCCCAGCATTTT.

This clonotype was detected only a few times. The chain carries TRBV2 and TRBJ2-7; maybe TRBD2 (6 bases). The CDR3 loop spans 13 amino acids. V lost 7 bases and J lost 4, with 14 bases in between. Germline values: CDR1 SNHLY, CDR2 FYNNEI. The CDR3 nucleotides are TGTGCCAGCACCCAGGGACTTCGATACGAGCAGTACTTC. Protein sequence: CASTQGLRYEQYF.

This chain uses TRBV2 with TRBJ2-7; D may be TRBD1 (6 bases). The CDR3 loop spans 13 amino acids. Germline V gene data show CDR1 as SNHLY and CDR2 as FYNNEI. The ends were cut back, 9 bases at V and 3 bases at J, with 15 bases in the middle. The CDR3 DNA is TGTGCCAGGGACAGTTCGTTTGACTACGAGCAGTACTTC. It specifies CARDSSFDYEQYF. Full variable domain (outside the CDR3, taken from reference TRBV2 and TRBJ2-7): EPEVTQTPSHQVTQMGQEVILRCVPISNHLYFYWYRQILGQKVEFLVSFYNNEISEKSEIFDDQFSVERPDGSNFTLKIRSTKLEDSAMYFCARDSSFDYEQYFGPGTRLTVT.

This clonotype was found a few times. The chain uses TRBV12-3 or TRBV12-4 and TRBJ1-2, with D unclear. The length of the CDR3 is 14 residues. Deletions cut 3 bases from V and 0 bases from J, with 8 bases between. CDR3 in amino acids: CASSFVTANYGYTF. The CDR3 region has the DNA TGTGCCAGCAGTTTCGTTACAGCTAACTATGGCTACACCTTC.

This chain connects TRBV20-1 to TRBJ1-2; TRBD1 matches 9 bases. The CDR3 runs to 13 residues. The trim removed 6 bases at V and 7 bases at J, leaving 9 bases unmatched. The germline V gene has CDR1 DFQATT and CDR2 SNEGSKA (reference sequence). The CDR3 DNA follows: TGCAGTGCAACGGACAGGGGATCTGGTGGCTACACCTTC. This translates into CSATDRGSGGYTF.

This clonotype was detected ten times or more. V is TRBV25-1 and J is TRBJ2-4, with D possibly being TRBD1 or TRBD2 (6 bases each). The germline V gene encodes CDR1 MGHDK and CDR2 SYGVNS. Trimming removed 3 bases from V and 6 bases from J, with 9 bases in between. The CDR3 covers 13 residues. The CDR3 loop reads CASSDRGGNIQYF. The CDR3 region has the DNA TGTGCCAGCAGTGACAGGGGAGGAAACATTCAGTACTTC.

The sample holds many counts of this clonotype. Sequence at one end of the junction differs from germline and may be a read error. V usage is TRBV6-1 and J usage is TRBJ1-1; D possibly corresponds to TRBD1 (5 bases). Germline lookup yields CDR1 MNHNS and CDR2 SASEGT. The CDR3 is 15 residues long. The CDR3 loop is CASAIGDSLNSEAFF. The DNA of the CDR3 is TGTGCCAGCGCGATCGGAGACAGCCTGAACTCTGAAGCTTTCTTT.

CDR3 loop: CSVERYDSTNTGELFF. The CDR3, as DNA: TGCAGCGTTGAACGGTACGACAGTACGAACACCGGGGAGCTGTTTTTT. The rearrangement joins TRBV29-1 to TRBJ2-2, with a tentative D call TRBD1 (5 bases). Trimming shortened V by 2 bases and J by 0 bases, and 13 bases separated the two germline ends. There are 16 residues in the CDR3. Germline lookup yields CDR1 SQVTM and CDR2 ANQGSEA.

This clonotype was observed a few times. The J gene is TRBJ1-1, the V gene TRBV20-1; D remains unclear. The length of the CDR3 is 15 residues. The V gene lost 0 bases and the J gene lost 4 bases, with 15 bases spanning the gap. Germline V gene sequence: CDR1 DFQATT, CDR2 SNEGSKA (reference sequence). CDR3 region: CSARDYTEAITEAFF. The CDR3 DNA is TGCAGTGCTAGAGATTATACTGAAGCAATCACTGAAGCTTTCTTT.

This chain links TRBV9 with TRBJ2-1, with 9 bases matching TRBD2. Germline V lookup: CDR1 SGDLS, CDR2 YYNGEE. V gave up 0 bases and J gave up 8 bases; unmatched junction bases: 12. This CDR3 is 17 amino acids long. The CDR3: CASSVDRGGGARDEQFF. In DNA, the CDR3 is TGTGCCAGCAGCGTAGATAGAGGCGGGGGGGCTAGGGATGAGCAGTTCTTC.

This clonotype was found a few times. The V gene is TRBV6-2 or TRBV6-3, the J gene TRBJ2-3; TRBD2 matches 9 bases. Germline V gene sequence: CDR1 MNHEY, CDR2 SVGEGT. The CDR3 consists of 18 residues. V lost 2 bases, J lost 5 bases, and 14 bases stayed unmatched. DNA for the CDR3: TGTGCCAGCAGTTACGCCCGCGCGGTAGCGGGAGAAATAGATACGCAGTATTTT. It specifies CASSYARAVAGEIDTQYF.

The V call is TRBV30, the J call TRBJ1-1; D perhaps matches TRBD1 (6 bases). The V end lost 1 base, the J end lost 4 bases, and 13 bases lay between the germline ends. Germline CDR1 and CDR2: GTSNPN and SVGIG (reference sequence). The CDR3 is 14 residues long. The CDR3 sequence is CAWSDRVFGTEAFF. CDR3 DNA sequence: TGTGCCTGGAGTGACAGGGTTTTTGGCACTGAAGCTTTCTTT.